This TCR beta chain was sequenced during a study of blood T cell repertoires in COVID-19. The CDR3 has 16 amino acids. V lost 4 bases and J lost 3; bases outside the gene matches: 5. The germline V gene has CDR1 LGHNA and CDR2 YNFKEQ. The protocol was immunoSEQ multiplex PCR, while the TCRdb copy is restricted to in-frame clones and leaves out a portion. Found here are over 55,000 clones, around 80% of them singletons; the top ten hold roughly 5.6%. The chain employs TRBV4-2 and TRBJ2-7; 14 bases match TRBD2. The sample comprised peripheral blood. This clonotype originated in a middle-aged man with active COVID-19. The CDR3 here is CASSRGLAGEIYEQYF. DNA of the CDR3: TGTGCCAGCAGCCGGGGACTAGCGGGAGAAATCTACGAGCAGTACTTC.